One sample yielded the 3 T cell receptor beta chains listed below, sequenced in a study of T-cell memory formation after mild COVID-19. MiXCR, run by TCRdb on the 5' RACE reads, gives a single entry per CDR3 protein. Of roughly 220,000 distinct CDR3 sequences in the sample, 9% to 10% were seen once. Input material: PBMCs or a T cell subset sorted from them (not recorded which). The receptors were gathered from a man younger than 30 who had mild COVID-19 (a few samples of this study predate the infection). Cell type and time point are not known.

The V and J genes are TRBV6-5 and TRBJ2-5; possible D gene TRBD1, 5 bases. Germline lookup yields CDR1 MNHEY and CDR2 SVGAGI. Trimming took off 0 bases at V and 1 base at J, with 12 bases between the two ends. The CDR3 extends over 16 amino acids. CDR3 sequence (DNA): TGTGCCAGCAGTTACTCCCCCTACAGGCCCCAAGAGACCCAGTACTTC. This sequence encodes CASSYSPYRPQETQYF.

The J gene is TRBJ2-3, the V gene TRBV6-2 or TRBV6-3; tentative D call: TRBD2 (6 bases). In germline, CDR1 is MNHEY, CDR2 SVGEGT. V was pared by 6 bases and J by 0 bases, with 13 bases between. The CDR3 spans 15 residues. CDR3: CASSLRRASTDTQYF. CDR3 DNA sequence: TGTGCCAGCAGCCTCCGGAGGGCGAGCACAGATACGCAGTATTTT.

The V and J genes are TRBV20-1 and TRBJ1-2; TRBD1 matches at 7 bases. V lost 1 base to trimming and J lost 8 bases; unmatched junction nucleotides: 10. Germline V gene sequence: CDR1 DFQATT, CDR2 SNEGSKA (reference sequence). The CDR3 covers 14 residues. In DNA form, the CDR3 reads TGCAGTGCTAGAGGACAGGGTAATGTTCGAGGCTACACCTTC. Residues: CSARGQGNVRGYTF.